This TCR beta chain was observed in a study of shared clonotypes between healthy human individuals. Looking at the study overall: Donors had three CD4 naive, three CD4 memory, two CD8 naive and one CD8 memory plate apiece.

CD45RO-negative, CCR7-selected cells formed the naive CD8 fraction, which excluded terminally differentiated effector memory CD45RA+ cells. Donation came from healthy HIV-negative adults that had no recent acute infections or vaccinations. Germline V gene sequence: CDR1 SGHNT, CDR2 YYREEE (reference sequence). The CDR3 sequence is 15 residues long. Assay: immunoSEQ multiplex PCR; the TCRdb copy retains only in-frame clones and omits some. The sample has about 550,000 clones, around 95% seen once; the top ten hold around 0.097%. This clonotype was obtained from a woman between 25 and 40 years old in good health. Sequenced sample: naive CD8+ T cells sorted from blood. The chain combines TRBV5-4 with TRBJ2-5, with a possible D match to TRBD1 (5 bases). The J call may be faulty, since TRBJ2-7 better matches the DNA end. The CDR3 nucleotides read TGTGCCAGCAGCCCAGAAGGGGTCCCCCTCTACGAGCAGTACTTC. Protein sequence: CASSPEGVPLYEQYF.